This T cell receptor beta chain was observed in a study of blood T cells in healthy people across ages. The CDR3 is 16 residues long. CDR1 SGHVS and CDR2 FQNEAQ come from the germline V gene. Losses at the gene ends were 5 bases for V and 3 bases for J; bases not matched to a gene: 10. The use of a sample-barcoded 5' primer and a J-beta primer mix characterized a second PCR of roughly 6 to 11 cycles. TCRdb re-called the 5' RACE reads with MiXCR, one entry per CDR3 protein. Of around 970,000 distinct CDR3 sequences detected, 51% appear once; the ten largest clones hold over 20%. Peripheral blood from each donor was collected in a volume of 9.5 to 10 milliliters. In each sample, at least 6 million PBMCs were isolated.

Specimen: blood. This chain connects TRBV7-8 to TRBJ2-1; TRBD2 matches 7 bases. This clonotype was sampled from a woman aged 60-70 years in good health. The CDR3 DNA sequence: TGTGCCAGCAGCGCGGGACTCCGCGGGGGCTACAATGAGCAGTTCTTC. The encoded protein is CASSAGLRGGYNEQFF.